This passage covers 32 T cell receptor beta chains from one sample sequenced in a study of beta chain features in type 1 diabetes (dated by TCRdb to the late 2010s). Library method: the immunoSEQ multiplex PCR assay. The entire amount of isolated RNA was reverse transcribed using the High Capacity cDNA Reverse Transcription Kit, so the sequenced TCRB transcripts were expressed ones. Here the immuneACCESS table is served through TCRdb, limited to in-frame sequences with V and J called. Missing clones are a known gap in these copies; in checked studies unresolved V genes cover under half, and the rest lacks a known reason. This sample has about 360,000 clones in its table, and roughly 12% of those were observed once. The ten biggest clones cover more than 0.015% of the sample. The sample was naive CD4+ T cells from blood. In the paper's terms, the cell subset or site label means: true naive CD4+ T cells. These TCRs come from a man aged 18 to 29 in good health.

This clone was picked up a small number of times. V usage is TRBV4-1 and J usage is TRBJ2-5, with no clear D. V shed 3 bases and J shed 1 base, with 9 bases lying between them. The CDR3 runs 14 residues. Germline-derived CDR1 and CDR2 are MGHRA and YSYEKL. The CDR3 sequence is CASSQSTSQETQYF. The CDR3 nucleotides are TGCGCCAGCAGCCAGTCGACAAGCCAAGAGACCCAGTACTTC.

The table lists this clone with a few counts. This chain connects TRBV11-3 to TRBJ2-2, with 7 bases aligning to TRBD1. Losses at the gene ends were 4 bases for V and 2 bases for J; bases not matched to a gene: 10. The germline CDR1 and CDR2 sequences are SGHNT and YENEEA. The CDR3 has 17 amino acids. CDR3 nucleotides: TGTGCCAGCAGCTCCAGATCCGGGACAGTTAACACCGGGGAGCTGTTTTTT. It translates to CASSSRSGTVNTGELFF.

The chain uses TRBV28 and TRBJ2-3; no clear D gene. The CDR3 sequence is 13 residues long. Germline CDR1 MDHEN, CDR2 SYDVKM. V lost 4 bases and J 3 bases, leaving 8 bases between the germline ends. CDR3 bases: TGTGCCAGCAGTTCATCAGTTACAGATACGCAGTATTTT. Translated: CASSSSVTDTQYF.

The rearrangement joins TRBV10-3 to TRBJ1-2; possibly TRBD1 for D (6 bases). The CDR3 has 13 residues. The germline CDR1 and CDR2 sequences are ENHRY and SYGVKD. The V end was cut by 6 bases, the J end by 0 bases, with 8 bases between. DNA of the CDR3: TGTGCCATCAGGGACAGATCTAACTATGGCTACACCTTC. This codes for CAIRDRSNYGYTF.

The J gene is TRBJ2-7, the V gene TRBV7-3, with 14 positions matching TRBD2. Germline lookup yields CDR1 SGHTA and CDR2 FQGTGA. The trim removed 5 bases at V and 10 bases at J, leaving 7 bases unmatched. The CDR3 length is 14 residues. In DNA form, the CDR3 reads TGTGCCAGCAGCCCCGGGACTAGCGGGAGTGTTCAGTACTTC. It codes for CASSPGTSGSVQYF.

This clone was found once. The CDR3 sequence: CASSLYLAGTYNEQFF. The CDR3 coding sequence is TGTGCCAGCAGTTTGTATCTAGCGGGAACCTACAATGAGCAGTTCTTC. The chain has TRBV27 and TRBJ2-1; TRBD2 matches at 9 bases. This CDR3 comprises 16 residues. The junction had 5 bases not matched to a gene; V was cut back by 3 bases and J by 2 bases. Germline CDR1 MNHEY, CDR2 SMNVEV (reference sequence).

The V gene is TRBV7-8, the J gene TRBJ2-7; D call uncertain. V lost 8 bases and J 4 bases, leaving 12 bases between the germline ends. The CDR3 contains 12 residues. Germline loops: CDR1 SGHVS, CDR2 FQNEAQ. In DNA, the CDR3 is TGTGCCAGCGGAGTGCTGGTATACGAGCAGTACTTC. It codes for CASGVLVYEQYF.

The genes are TRBV5-1 and TRBJ1-5; possible D gene TRBD1, 5 bases. V dropped 0 bases and J dropped 2 bases, with 9 bases sitting between them. From germline, CDR1 is SGHRS and CDR2 YFSETQ. The CDR3 contains 15 residues. DNA for the CDR3: TGCGCCAGCAGCTTGGGGACATCGGGCAATCAGCCCCAGCATTTT. This sequence encodes CASSLGTSGNQPQHF.

The rearrangement links TRBV7-2 to TRBJ2-3, with TRBD1 identical over 8 bases. The CDR3 has 15 residues. The J segment lost 4 bases and the V segment lost 7 bases, leaving 10 bases of the junction unmatched. The V gene's germline CDR1 is SGHTA and CDR2 FQGNSA. For the CDR3, the DNA is TGTGCCAGCACCCCCAGATGGACAGGGTCAGATACGCAGTATTTT. Translated, it gives CASTPRWTGSDTQYF.

The chain carries TRBV4-3 and TRBJ1-2; perhaps TRBD1 as D (5 bases). The V gene's germline CDR1 is LGHNA and CDR2 YSLEER. The CDR3 extends over 15 amino acids. Trimming took off 0 bases at V and 9 bases at J, with 17 bases between the two ends. The CDR3 nucleotides are TGCGCCAGCAGCCAAGAATGGTTGGGCGGGGGAAGCTACACCTTC. Translating it yields CASSQEWLGGGSYTF.

The chain recombines TRBV6-6 with TRBJ1-2, with unresolved D. The ends were cut back, 2 bases at V and 3 bases at J, with 7 bases in the middle. The CDR3 runs 13 residues. CDR1 and CDR2 (germline): MNHNY, SVGAGI (reference sequence). CDR3 sequence reads: CASSYPGDYGYTF. The CDR3 DNA is TGTGCCAGCAGTTACCCGGGAGACTATGGCTACACCTTC.

This clone was seen a handful of times. The rearrangement joins TRBV5-1 to TRBJ2-2; 9 bases agree with TRBD1. Trimming took 3 bases from V and 2 from J; bases not matched to a gene: 2. From germline, CDR1 is SGHRS and CDR2 YFSETQ. The CDR3 consists of 15 residues. This CDR3 is CASSSGQGNTGELFF. The CDR3 nucleotides are TGCGCCAGCAGCTCGGGACAGGGAAACACCGGGGAGCTGTTTTTT.

This clone was seen only a few times. The gene calls are TRBV5-1 and TRBJ2-1, with D possibly TRBD2 on 6 matching bases. The CDR3 loop spans 15 amino acids. Germline V gene lookup returns CDR1 SGHRS and CDR2 YFSETQ. Trimming pared 4 bases from V and 4 bases from J, leaving 15 bases between. CDR3 coding DNA: TGCGCCAGCAGCCCGCTCGCGGGGCCGTACAATGAGCAGTTCTTC. Protein product: CASSPLAGPYNEQFF.

V usage is TRBV28 and J usage is TRBJ1-2, with D uncertain. The CDR3 covers 12 residues. The V end lost 10 bases, the J end lost 3 bases, and 12 bases lay between the germline ends. CDR1 is MDHEN, CDR2 SYDVKM, per germline. The CDR3 protein is CATQRVDYGYTF. The CDR3 bases are TGTGCCACTCAGCGAGTCGACTATGGCTACACCTTC.

Only a few counts were recorded for this clone. This chain links TRBV9 with TRBJ2-5; 10 bases match TRBD2. This CDR3 is 15 amino acids long. Germline lookup yields CDR1 SGDLS and CDR2 YYNGEE. Trimming cost V 4 bases and J 5 bases; bases outside gene matches: 8. The CDR3 region is CASSQGLAARETQYF. In DNA form, the CDR3 reads TGTGCCAGCAGCCAAGGACTAGCGGCTCGGGAGACCCAGTACTTC.

In its sample, this clone was seen a few times. The V call is TRBV23-1, the J call TRBJ2-7; D is possibly TRBD1 (8 bases). TRBV23-1 is labeled an ORF, and its function is uncertain. The V end was cut by 2 bases, the J end by 2 bases, with 19 bases between. The CDR3 totals 17 residues. CDR3 nucleotides: TGCGCCAGCAGTCAACCACAGGGGGGGGGTCCACCCTACGAGCAGTACTTC. Amino acids: CASSQPQGGGPPYEQYF.

In this sample, this clone turned up a few times. The CDR3 sequence: CASSFGGSRGEQFF. The CDR3 region has the DNA TGTGCCAGCAGCTTCGGGGGTTCTCGGGGTGAGCAGTTCTTC. The chain recombines TRBV7-2 with TRBJ2-1; a possible D gene is TRBD2 (6 bases). The germline V gene encodes CDR1 SGHTA and CDR2 FQGNSA. The length of the CDR3 is 14 residues. The V gene lost 3 bases and the J gene lost 9 bases, with 15 bases spanning the gap. Complete variable domain (other parts from reference TRBV7-2 and TRBJ2-1): GAGVSQSPSNKVTEKGKDVELRCDPISGHTALYWYRQSLGQGLEFLIYFQGNSAPDKSGLPSDRFSAERTGGSVSTLTIQRTQQEDSAVYLCASSFGGSRGEQFFGPGTRLTVL.

This clone has only a few counts. This chain connects TRBV7-2 to TRBJ1-2; D is undetermined. Trimming removed 0 bases from V and 4 bases from J, with 12 bases in between. CDR3 length: 15 residues. Germline V gene lookup returns CDR1 SGHTA and CDR2 FQGNSA. The CDR3 nucleotides read TGTGCCAGCAGCTTAGCCGGGGTTCCACTCTATGGCTACACCTTC. Its protein is CASSLAGVPLYGYTF.

The chain joins TRBV2 to TRBJ1-1, with D possibly TRBD1 on 5 matching bases. Trimming stripped 6 bases from V and 2 bases from J, with 10 bases between. This CDR3 is 13 amino acids long. The germline gives CDR1 SNHLY, CDR2 FYNNEI. In nucleotides, the CDR3 is TGTGCCAGCAGCCTAGACAGAAACACTGAAGCTTTCTTT. It encodes CASSLDRNTEAFF.

With respect to this clone: This sample includes further DNA sequences coding for the same CDR3. This chain joins TRBV6-5 and TRBJ1-5; D unresolved. This CDR3 comprises 12 residues. With 6 bases removed from V and 2 bases from J, the gap between germline ends came to 5 bases. CDR1 MNHEY and CDR2 SVGAGI come from the germline V gene. This CDR3 reads CASRRGNQPQHF. The CDR3 nucleotides read TGTGCCAGCAGAAGAGGCAATCAGCCCCAGCATTTT.

This clone came up a few times. The rearrangement uses TRBV4-1 and TRBJ1-4, with D tentatively TRBD1 (6 bases). Trimming took off 4 bases at V and 7 bases at J, with 16 bases between the two ends. The germline gives CDR1 MGHRA, CDR2 YSYEKL. The CDR3 spans 15 residues. CDR3 region: CASSPPGQEGEKLFF. The CDR3 DNA reads as TGCGCCAGCAGCCCCCCGGGACAAGAGGGTGAAAAACTGTTTTTT.

This clone was recorded a few times. The genes are TRBV19 and TRBJ1-5; D is unclear. The V and J ends lost 3 bases and 7 bases respectively, with 16 bases between them. The CDR3 sequence is 15 residues long. In germline, CDR1 is LNHDA, CDR2 SQIVND (reference sequence). The CDR3 protein is CASSITTAGRQPQHF. In nucleotides, the CDR3 is TGTGCCAGTAGTATCACCACCGCAGGTCGGCAGCCCCAGCATTTT. Full variable domain (outside the CDR3, taken from reference TRBV19 and TRBJ1-5): DGGITQSPKYLFRKEGQNVTLSCEQNLNHDAMYWYRQDPGQGLRLIYYSQIVNDFQKGDIAEGYSVSREKKESFPLTVTSAQKNPTAFYLCASSITTAGRQPQHFGDGTRLSIL.

This clone showed up just a few times. V is TRBV29-1 and J is TRBJ1-2, with 9 bases identical to TRBD1. The CDR3 sequence is 13 residues long. V shed 4 bases, J shed 8 bases, and the junction held 8 bases outside the gene matches. Germline V lookup: CDR1 SQVTM, CDR2 ANQGSEA. The CDR3 DNA is TGCAGCGTTGTACCACAGGGGGCCGGGGGCTACACCTTC. It yields the protein CSVVPQGAGGYTF.

The chain couples TRBV7-2 to TRBJ2-7, with D possibly TRBD2 on 5 matching bases. Per the germline V gene, CDR1 is SGHTA and CDR2 is FQGNSA. Trimming removed 5 bases at V and 7 bases at J, with 18 bases between. The CDR3 runs to 14 residues. The CDR3: CASSPRTLSGEQYF. CDR3 nucleotide sequence: TGTGCCAGCAGCCCAAGGACCCTTTCGGGGGAGCAGTACTTC.

The rearrangement uses TRBV15 and TRBJ2-7; 7 positions match TRBD2. Losses at the gene ends were 1 base for V and 3 bases for J; bases not matched to a gene: 3. This CDR3 region has 14 residues. Per germline, CDR1 LNHNV and CDR2 YYDKDF (reference sequence). The CDR3 protein is CATSRVRDYYEQYF. For the CDR3, the DNA is TGTGCCACCAGCAGAGTCAGGGACTACTACGAGCAGTACTTC.

For the CDR3, the DNA is TGTGCCTGGAGTGTGGGACTAGCGGCTGCCGGGGAGCTGTTTTTT. Amino acids: CAWSVGLAAAGELFF. The chain joins TRBV30 to TRBJ2-2, with 11 nucleotides matching TRBD2. In germline, CDR1 is GTSNPN, CDR2 SVGIG (reference sequence). Germline trimming cut 0 bases from V and 6 bases from J; bases unmatched to any gene: 3. The CDR3 extends over 15 amino acids.

The rearrangement uses TRBV18 and TRBJ1-2; TRBD1 matches 7 bases. The CDR3 loop spans 13 amino acids. V trimming: 3 bases; J trimming: 5 bases; junction bases outside the gene matches: 3. Germline V lookup: CDR1 KGHSH, CDR2 LQKENI. The chain's CDR3 is CASSPGQVYGYTF. In DNA form, the CDR3 reads TGTGCCAGCTCACCCGGACAGGTTTATGGCTACACCTTC. Full variable domain (remainder filled in from reference TRBV18 and TRBJ1-2): NAGVMQNPRHLVRRRGQEARLRCSPMKGHSHVYWYRQLPEEGLKFMVYLQKENIIDESGMPKERFSAEFPKEGPSILRIQQVVRGDSAAYFCASSPGQVYGYTFGSGTRLTVV.

The table lists this clone with a few counts. This chain joins TRBV6-1 and TRBJ1-1; TRBD1 aligns across 9 bases. The CDR3 consists of 15 residues. Germline CDR1 reads MNHNS; CDR2 reads SASEGT. V gave up 2 bases and J gave up 5 bases; unmatched junction bases: 6. This CDR3 is CASSELQGAWTEAFF. The CDR3 DNA follows: TGTGCCAGCAGTGAACTACAGGGGGCTTGGACTGAAGCTTTCTTT.

In its sample, this clone was seen a few times. V is TRBV5-1 and J is TRBJ2-3; D remains unclear. CDR1 SGHRS and CDR2 YFSETQ come from the germline V gene. The CDR3 covers 14 residues. Trimming removed 6 bases at V and 3 bases at J, with 14 bases between. The CDR3 coding sequence is TGCGCCAGCACCGACTCACGACGGACAGATACGCAGTATTTT. Translated: CASTDSRRTDTQYF.

In its sample, this clone was seen a few times. The chain is built from TRBV5-4 and TRBJ2-5; 7 nucleotides align to TRBD1. The V and J ends lost 7 bases and 7 bases, in that order; junction bases with no gene match: 7. This CDR3 has 12 residues. The V gene's germline CDR1 is SGHNT and CDR2 YYREEE (reference sequence). CDR3 region: CASRDSESTQYF. The CDR3 nucleotides read TGTGCCAGCCGGGACAGCGAATCGACCCAGTACTTC.

This clone has only a few counts. The chain has TRBV7-8 and TRBJ2-3; 8 bases align to TRBD2. The CDR3 is 15 amino acids. The germline V gene has CDR1 SGHVS and CDR2 FQNEAQ. The V gene end was trimmed by 4 bases and the J gene end by 2 bases; junction bases not matched to a gene: 5. The CDR3: CASSSGLALTDTQYF. Here the CDR3 DNA reads TGTGCCAGCAGCTCAGGACTAGCTCTCACAGATACGCAGTATTTT.

V and J are TRBV19 and TRBJ1-5; D perhaps matches TRBD1 (6 bases). Per germline, CDR1 LNHDA and CDR2 SQIVND (reference sequence). Deletions cut 6 bases from V and 3 bases from J, with 15 bases between. CDR3 length equals 15 residues. The CDR3 spells CASSQLRGSNQPQHF. CDR3 bases: TGTGCCAGTAGCCAGCTCAGGGGCTCCAATCAGCCCCAGCATTTT. Full variable domain (outside the CDR3, taken from reference TRBV19 and TRBJ1-5): DGGITQSPKYLFRKEGQNVTLSCEQNLNHDAMYWYRQDPGQGLRLIYYSQIVNDFQKGDIAEGYSVSREKKESFPLTVTSAQKNPTAFYLCASSQLRGSNQPQHFGDGTRLSIL.